This T cell receptor (beta chain) was captured in a study of T-cell memory formation after mild COVID-19. Whole-study findings and limits: Clones contracting across day 15 to 85 had a balanced CD4/CD8 profile; later expanding clones leaned CD4+.

Using its own MiXCR run on the 5' RACE reads, TCRdb lists one record per CDR3 protein. The data hold 350,000 to 500,000 distinct CDR3 sequences, with roughly 17% observed a single time. The sample holds many counts of this clonotype. Its cognate antigen is unknown. Material for sequencing was PBMCs or a T cell subset sorted from them (not recorded which). This receptor was identified in a man aged 18-30 years who had mild COVID-19 (a few samples of this study predate the infection). Cell type and time point are not known.

The CDR3 region has the DNA TGTGCCAGCAGTTCGGGACAGAGCTCCTACGAGCAGTACGTC. Residues: CASSSGQSSYEQYV. The chain couples TRBV28 to TRBJ2-7, with TRBD1 identical over 7 bases. With 4 bases clipped from V and 0 bases from J, the junction kept 3 bases outside the gene matches. In germline, CDR1 is MDHEN, CDR2 SYDVKM. This CDR3 comprises 14 residues.